This T cell receptor (beta chain) was identified during a study of glioma-infiltrating T cells. Study findings and constraints: CDR3 overlap between tissue and blood was very small. Non-neoplastic patients had below-expected tissue-blood divergence, while all gliomas exceeded expectation.

This clonotype was seen many times. The antigen is undetermined. The CDR3 totals 13 residues. Germline CDR1 MNHNS, CDR2 SASEGT. V lost 5 bases to trimming and J lost 4 bases, with 11 bases between them. Using RNA template, CDR3s of TCR alpha and beta were amplified with iRepertoire arm-PCR. Input was 100-400 ng of tissue mRNA or PBMC total RNA. Using its own MiXCR run on the multiplex PCR reads, TCRdb lists one record per CDR3 protein. The sample comprises under 150,000 distinct CDR3 sequences, approximately 26% of which are singletons, and approximately 26% rests with the top ten. The chain links TRBV6-1 to TRBJ1-1; D gene uncertain. This receptor was taken from a human donor with low-grade glioma or glioblastoma, undergoing nonglioma brain surgery, or in good health (not recorded which). The sample consisted of glioma tissue, nonneoplastic brain tissue, or PBMCs (not recorded which). CDR3 in amino acids: CASSWVPGTEAFF. In DNA form, the CDR3 reads TGTGCCAGCAGTTGGGTACCCGGCACTGAAGCTTTCTTT.